The next 28 T cell receptor beta chains were all read from a single sample in a study of blood T cell repertoires in COVID-19 (dated by TCRdb to the early 2020s). Receptor libraries were prepared by the immunoSEQ multiplex PCR assay. TCRdb retrieved this table from immuneACCESS and kept in-frame rearrangements only. Not all clones are present; in checked studies, unresolved V genes account for under half, and no reason is known for the remainder. For this sample there are some 95,000 clones; approximately 90% appear just once. About 1.8% of the sample is taken by the ten largest. Input material: peripheral blood. The receptor source for this set is a human donor with active COVID-19. The donor label of this sample is uncertain.

CDR3: CASSPRGDSSYEQYF. The CDR3 DNA sequence: TGTGCCAGCAGTCCTCGAGGGGACTCCTCCTACGAGCAGTACTTC. This chain uses TRBV28 with TRBJ2-7; TRBD2 is a possible D gene (6 bases). V lost 5 bases and J 0 bases, leaving 14 bases between the germline ends. Germline CDR1 is MDHEN and CDR2 is SYDVKM. The CDR3 loop spans 15 amino acids.

The CDR3 coding sequence is TGCGCCAGCAGCTCCGACAGGGGGCGGAATGGCTACACCTTC. Its translation: CASSSDRGRNGYTF. The V and J genes are TRBV5-1 and TRBJ1-2; 10 bases are a match to TRBD1. J lost 6 bases, V lost 3 bases, and 5 bases had no gene match. The germline CDR1 and CDR2 sequences are SGHRS and YFSETQ. This CDR3 has 14 residues. Variable domain in full (rest from reference TRBV5-1 and TRBJ1-2): KAGVTQTPRYLIKTRGQQVTLSCSPISGHRSVSWYQQTPGQGLQFLFEYFSETQRNKGNFPGRFSGRQFSNSRSEMNVSTLELGDSALYLCASSSDRGRNGYTFGSGTRLTVV.

This chain links TRBV2 with TRBJ1-2; perhaps TRBD1 as D (5 bases). Looked up from germline, CDR1 is SNHLY and CDR2 is FYNNEI. Trimming stripped 3 bases from V and 3 bases from J, with 17 bases between. The CDR3 has 16 amino acids. In DNA, the CDR3 is TGTGCCAGCAGTGACCTTTTGAGAGGGGAGGACTATGGCTACACCTTC. It encodes CASSDLLRGEDYGYTF.

V gene TRBV28 combines with J gene TRBJ1-2; D remains ambiguous. Trimming stripped 8 bases from V and 8 bases from J, with 15 bases between. In germline, CDR1 is MDHEN, CDR2 SYDVKM. The CDR3 is 12 residues long. Here the CDR3 reads CASAERMGGYTF. CDR3 nucleotide sequence: TGTGCCAGCGCAGAAAGGATGGGCGGCTACACCTTC.

This clone was seen a single time. The chain joins TRBV19 to TRBJ1-1, with D maybe TRBD1 (5 bases). The CDR3 consists of 15 residues. Germline lookup yields CDR1 LNHDA and CDR2 SQIVND (reference sequence). Trimming took 2 bases from V and 4 from J, leaving 14 bases between them. As DNA, the CDR3 is TGTGCCAGTAGTATAAGGTCAGGGAGGGGCACTGAAGCTTTCTTT. As protein: CASSIRSGRGTEAFF.

This chain joins TRBV30 and TRBJ1-4; 7 positions agree with TRBD1. This CDR3 is built from 12 residues. Germline loops: CDR1 GTSNPN, CDR2 SVGIG (reference sequence). The CDR3 reads CAGTVLGEKLFF. The CDR3 DNA follows: TGTGCGGGGACAGTCTTAGGGGAAAAACTGTTTTTT.

The rearrangement links TRBV5-1 to TRBJ1-5; tentatively, D is TRBD1 (5 bases). Trimming stripped 5 bases from V and 0 bases from J, with 6 bases between. Per germline, CDR1 SGHRS and CDR2 YFSETQ. The CDR3 has 13 residues. This CDR3 reads CASRTDSNQPQHF. The CDR3 DNA follows: TGCGCCAGCAGGACAGATAGCAATCAGCCCCAGCATTTT.

This chain joins TRBV5-1 and TRBJ2-7; perhaps TRBD1 as D (6 bases). The CDR3 extends over 13 amino acids. Trimming stripped 1 base from V and 2 bases from J, with 7 bases between. Germline V lookup: CDR1 SGHRS, CDR2 YFSETQ. CDR3 region: CASSLNRAYEQYF. For the CDR3, the DNA is TGCGCCAGCAGCTTGAACAGGGCCTACGAGCAGTACTTC.

To note about this clone: Its ends do not fully match the called genes, so a read error is possible. The rearrangement uses TRBV7-2 and TRBJ2-7, with 7 nucleotides matching TRBD1. CDR1 SGHTA and CDR2 FQGNSA come from the germline V gene. CDR3 size: 14 residues. The CDR3: CASRLDRDRYEQYF. The DNA for the CDR3 is TGTGCCAGCAGATTAGACCGGGACAGATACGAGCAGTACTTC. The full variable domain, rest sourced from reference TRBV7-2 and TRBJ2-7, is GAGVSQSPSNKVTEKGKDVELRCDPISGHTALYWYRQSLGQGLEFLIYFQGNSAPDKSGLPSDRFSAERTGGSVSTLTIQRTQQEDSAVYLCASRLDRDRYEQYFGPGTRLTVT.

The J gene is TRBJ1-2, the V gene TRBV11-2; possible D gene TRBD1, 5 bases. Trimming removed 7 bases from V and 5 bases from J, with 17 bases in between. The V gene's germline CDR1 is SGHAT and CDR2 FQNNGV. The CDR3 totals 14 residues. The CDR3 protein is CASTPRGKGYGYTF. The CDR3, as DNA: TGTGCCAGCACCCCCCGGGGGAAGGGATATGGCTACACCTTC.

This clone was seen more than once but under ten times. The CDR3 DNA is TGCGCCAGCCAGGACAGGCTTAGCTCCTATAATTCACCCCTCCACTTT. Amino acids: CASQDRLSSYNSPLHF. The chain has TRBV4-1 and TRBJ1-6; 7 bases agree with TRBD1. With V trimmed by 8 bases and J by 0 bases, 7 bases remained unmatched. Germline loops: CDR1 MGHRA, CDR2 YSYEKL. CDR3 size: 16 residues.

CDR3 DNA: TGTGCCAGCTCACCCTTTGGGGGCATGAACACTGAAGCTTTCTTT. This sequence encodes CASSPFGGMNTEAFF. The genes are TRBV18 and TRBJ1-1, with D possibly TRBD1 on 6 matching bases. CDR1 is KGHSH and CDR2 is LQKENI in the germline V gene. Trimming pared 3 bases from V and 0 bases from J, leaving 11 bases between. The CDR3 is made up of 15 amino acids. Using reference TRBV18 and TRBJ1-1 for the parts outside the CDR3, the full variable domain is NAGVMQNPRHLVRRRGQEARLRCSPMKGHSHVYWYRQLPEEGLKFMVYLQKENIIDESGMPKERFSAEFPKEGPSILRIQQVVRGDSAAYFCASSPFGGMNTEAFFGQGTRLTVV.

This rearrangement joins TRBV12-5 to TRBJ1-1; 7 bases map to TRBD1. The CDR3 is 16 residues long. J lost 1 base, V lost 1 base, and 6 bases had no gene match. Germline loops: CDR1 LGHNT, CDR2 FRNRAP. CDR3 DNA sequence: TGTGCTAGTGGTTTGGCCCCCGGGACAGCGAACACTGAAGCTTTCTTT. Amino acids: CASGLAPGTANTEAFF.

V is TRBV19 and J is TRBJ1-5, with 11 bases matching TRBD1. The CDR3 covers 15 residues. Looked up from germline, CDR1 is LNHDA and CDR2 is SQIVND (reference sequence). Trimming at V came to 4 bases and at J to 7 bases, leaving 6 bases not matched to a gene. In DNA, the CDR3 is TGTGCCAGTAGTACCGGACAGGGGGCCTGGCAGCCCCAGCATTTT. Protein product: CASSTGQGAWQPQHF.

Worth noting for this clone: The junction differs from germline at one of its ends, possibly a read error. Other DNA sequences in the sample encode the same CDR3. The chain joins TRBV7-9 to TRBJ2-4; a weak D match, TRBD2 (5 bases). The CDR3 runs to 15 residues. From germline, CDR1 is SEHNR and CDR2 FQNEAQ (reference sequence). CDR3 in amino acids: CASSLVTEVINIQYF. CDR3 coding DNA: TGTGCCAGCAGCTTAGTGACGGAGGTGATCAACATTCAATACTTC.

In the case of this clone: Distinct nucleotide sequences in the sample also encode this CDR3. The V gene is TRBV15, the J gene TRBJ1-4, with 8 bases fitting TRBD1. There are 15 residues in the CDR3. The germline V gene encodes CDR1 LNHNV and CDR2 YYDKDF (reference sequence). Germline trimming cut 2 bases from V and 7 bases from J; bases unmatched to any gene: 6. In nucleotides, the CDR3 is TGTGCCACCAGCAGACCCGACAGGGGAGCTGAAAAACTGTTTTTT. Translating gives CATSRPDRGAEKLFF. Complete variable domain (other parts from reference TRBV15 and TRBJ1-4): DAMVIQNPRYQVTQFGKPVTLSCSQTLNHNVMYWYQQKSSQAPKLLFHYYDKDFNNEADTPDNFQSRRPNTSFCFLDIRSPGLGDTAMYLCATSRPDRGAEKLFFGSGTQLSVL.

The chain joins TRBV27 to TRBJ2-2; 11 nucleotides align to TRBD1. CDR3 length equals 14 residues. Germline CDR1 reads MNHEY; CDR2 reads SMNVEV (reference sequence). V lost 3 bases, J lost 6 bases, and 0 bases stayed unmatched. Here the CDR3 reads CASSLGQGAGELFF. The CDR3 DNA reads as TGTGCCAGCAGTTTGGGACAGGGGGCCGGGGAGCTGTTTTTT.

The chain recombines TRBV6-5 with TRBJ2-7, with TRBD1 matching over 8 bases. The germline V gene encodes CDR1 MNHEY and CDR2 SVGAGI. The CDR3 has 14 residues. V lost 3 bases to trimming and J lost 6 bases; unmatched junction nucleotides: 7. The CDR3 DNA is TGTGCCAGCAGTTATCTCGACAGGGGAGCCGAGCAGTACTTC. Translating gives CASSYLDRGAEQYF.

This chain connects TRBV5-4 to TRBJ2-7; 12 positions match TRBD2. V lost 2 bases and J lost 4; bases outside the gene matches: 4. In germline, CDR1 is SGHNT, CDR2 YYREEE (reference sequence). The CDR3 totals 15 residues. CDR3 residues: CASSLPSGGGYEQYF. CDR3 nucleotide sequence: TGTGCCAGCAGCTTACCTAGCGGGGGGGGTTACGAGCAGTACTTC.

This clone was observed once. V is TRBV29-1 and J is TRBJ2-7; possible D gene TRBD1, 5 bases. Trimming took 2 bases from V and 0 from J, leaving 11 bases between them. Germline-derived CDR1 and CDR2 are SQVTM and ANQGSEA. The CDR3 is made up of 14 amino acids. Written as DNA, the CDR3 is TGCAGCGTTGAAAAGACAGAGAGCTCCTACGAGCAGTACTTC. It encodes CSVEKTESSYEQYF.

This clone was seen only once. At one boundary the junction diverges from the germline segment, which might be a read error. V usage is TRBV7-7 and J usage is TRBJ2-5, with D tentatively TRBD2 (5 bases). Germline loops: CDR1 SSHAT, CDR2 FNYEAQ (reference sequence). The CDR3 is made up of 15 amino acids. The CDR3 spells CASSLDGIGRETQYF. CDR3 sequence (DNA): TGTGCTAGCAGCTTAGACGGGATCGGTCGAGAGACCCAGTACTTC.

The V call is TRBV6-5, the J call TRBJ2-5; 7 bases agree with TRBD1. This CDR3 is 15 amino acids long. With 4 bases clipped from V and 4 bases from J, the junction kept 9 bases outside the gene matches. Germline V gene lookup returns CDR1 MNHEY and CDR2 SVGAGI. The chain's CDR3 is CASSLTTGSGETQYF. CDR3 coding DNA: TGTGCCAGCAGTTTGACGACAGGGTCGGGAGAGACCCAGTACTTC.

This clone was found once. The V and J genes are TRBV5-4 and TRBJ2-7, with D possibly being TRBD1 (5 bases). The CDR3 is 14 amino acids. Germline lookup yields CDR1 SGHNT and CDR2 YYREEE (reference sequence). The V and J ends lost 0 bases and 6 bases respectively, with 13 bases between them. The CDR3 region is CASSLVSQGSEQYF. The CDR3 region has the DNA TGTGCCAGCAGCTTGGTATCCCAGGGAAGCGAGCAGTACTTC.

This clone was counted a single time. V is TRBV28 and J is TRBJ1-2; maybe TRBD1 (5 bases). Trimming stripped 6 bases from V and 5 bases from J, with 19 bases between. The germline V gene has CDR1 MDHEN and CDR2 SYDVKM. The CDR3 contains 15 residues. CDR3 sequence reads: CASRNRGRGRYGYTF. The CDR3 DNA sequence: TGTGCCAGCAGGAACCGGGGGAGGGGCAGGTATGGCTACACCTTC.

The chain links TRBV7-3 to TRBJ1-1; 7 bases fit TRBD1. V dropped 3 bases and J dropped 1; count of bases not matched to a gene: 5. The CDR3 totals 15 residues. Germline V lookup: CDR1 SGHTA, CDR2 FQGTGA. Written as DNA, the CDR3 is TGTGCCAGCAGCTTCGGCGGACAGGCGAACACTGAAGCTTTCTTT. It yields the protein CASSFGGQANTEAFF.

The chain employs TRBV6-1 and TRBJ1-2; 11 bases map to TRBD1. Germline-derived CDR1 and CDR2 are MNHNS and SASEGT. CDR3 length: 17 amino acids. J gave up 0 bases and V 3 bases, and 6 bases lay outside the gene matches. The CDR3 DNA follows: TGTGCCAGCAGTGAGCCCGGGACAGGGGGAGCTAACTATGGCTACACCTTC. Its protein product is CASSEPGTGGANYGYTF.

The chain recombines TRBV5-1 with TRBJ2-5, with D possibly TRBD2 on 5 matching bases. The length of the CDR3 is 14 residues. CDR1 is SGHRS, CDR2 YFSETQ, per germline. V gave up 2 bases and J gave up 1 base, with 9 bases separating them. This chain's CDR3 is CASSLLSGQETQYF. The CDR3 coding sequence is TGCGCCAGCAGCTTACTCAGCGGCCAAGAGACCCAGTACTTC.

The chain carries TRBV5-5 and TRBJ2-5; TRBD1 matches 11 bases. Germline V lookup: CDR1 SGHKS, CDR2 YYEKEE (reference sequence). The trim removed 4 bases at V and 3 bases at J, leaving 5 bases unmatched. The CDR3 is 15 amino acids. CDR3 region: CASSLGQGGEETQYF. CDR3 in DNA: TGTGCCAGCAGCCTGGGACAGGGGGGGGAAGAGACCCAGTACTTC.